The rows below give T cell receptor beta chains drawn from one sample of a study of Ad26.COV2.S vaccination and SARS-CoV-2 variants. The data were produced by immunoSEQ multiplex PCR, yet TCRdb's version contains in-frame clones alone and is incomplete. The sample records 350,000 to 500,000 clones, roughly 89% being singletons. The starting material was peripheral blood, obtained in a trial of Ad26.COV2.S vaccine versus placebo. The receptors stem from a person between 18 and 65 years old who received the Ad26.COV2.S COVID-19 vaccine or a placebo. The CDR3 runs from the conserved cysteine through the conserved F or W. D genes are given only for firm matches. Size tells how often a clone was seen (once, few, many) or the class of an expanded clone, and some rows leave it out.

D,V,size,J,DNA,CDR3
.,TRBV4-2,.,TRBJ1-5,TGTGCCAGCAGCCAAGTTATCGGGCTTGGGAGCAATCAGCCCCAGCATTTT,CASSQVIGLGSNQPQHF
.,TRBV19,few,TRBJ1-6,TGTGCCTGGTCCTCGAACACATGGGAGCCGTATAATTCACCCCTCCACTTT,CAWSSNTWEPYNSPLHF
.,TRBV5-1,.,TRBJ2-2,TGCGCCAGCAGCTTTGGCAGGGCCACCGGGGAGCTGTTTTTT,CASSFGRATGELFF
.,TRBV5-4,.,TRBJ1-6,TGTGCCAGCAGCTTGGATTATAATTCACCCCTCCACTTT,CASSLDYNSPLHF
.,TRBV3-1/TRBV3-2,.,TRBJ2-5,TGTGCCAGCAGCCAAATTGCGGGGGCCCTCTACTTC,CASSQIAGALYF
TRBD1,TRBV18,.,TRBJ1-6,TGTGCCAGCTCACCCCCGGGACAGCCTAATTCACCCCTCCACTTT,CASSPPGQPNSPLHF
TRBD1,TRBV19,.,TRBJ1-5,TGTGCCAGTACGGGACAGATTCTTAATCAGCCCCAGCATTTT,CASTGQILNQPQHF
TRBD1,TRBV19,.,TRBJ1-4,TGTGCCAGTAGTTCTGACAGGGTCGGAGAAAAACTGTTTTTT,CASSSDRVGEKLFF
TRBD1,TRBV19,.,TRBJ1-1,TGTGCCAGTAGTCGACAGGGAGCCACTGAAGCTTTCTTT,CASSRQGATEAFF
.,TRBV19,.,TRBJ2-2,TGTGCCAGTAGTATTTCTTACGGGGAGCTGTTTTTT,CASSISYGELFF
.,TRBV28,.,TRBJ1-3,TGTGCCAGCAGTTTATCCGGACGTTACGGAAACACCATATATTTT,CASSLSGRYGNTIYF